This entry lists 30 T cell receptor beta chains sequenced from one sample in a study of blood T cell repertoires in COVID-19. Clones were sequenced by immunoSEQ multiplex PCR, and TCRdb holds only the in-frame ones, with some missing. Of about 230,000 clones in the sample, around nine tenths were seen once. The material sequenced was PBMCs or T cells enriched from blood (not recorded which). All receptors come from a woman in her 30s with acute COVID-19.

For this clone: Other DNA sequences in the sample encode the same CDR3. The chain combines TRBV3-1 (or the pseudogene TRBV3-2) with TRBJ1-2; D gene ambiguous. V shed 1 base and J shed 8 bases, with 11 bases lying between them. Per germline, CDR1 LGHDT and CDR2 YNNKEL (reference sequence). This CDR3 contains 13 residues. The CDR3 spells CASSQGPGRGYTF. CDR3 in DNA: TGTGCCAGCAGCCAAGGGCCGGGTCGGGGCTACACCTTC.

V is TRBV7-2 and J is TRBJ2-7; TRBD2 aligns across 7 bases. This CDR3 region has 14 residues. Germline V gene lookup returns CDR1 SGHTA and CDR2 FQGNSA. J lost 1 base, V lost 6 bases, and 6 bases had no gene match. The CDR3 DNA follows: TGTGCCAGCAGTTTCTACGGGGGGTCCTACGAGCAGTACTTC. As protein: CASSFYGGSYEQYF.

The chain uses TRBV24-1 and TRBJ2-5; maybe TRBD1 (6 bases). V dropped 3 bases and J dropped 5 bases, with 15 bases sitting between them. CDR1 and CDR2 (germline): KGHDR, SFDVKD. The CDR3 covers 15 residues. In DNA, the CDR3 is TGTGCCACCAGTGATCCAAAGCAGGGGACGGAGACCCAGTACTTC. Amino acids: CATSDPKQGTETQYF.

This rearrangement joins TRBV9 to TRBJ2-2; D possibly corresponds to TRBD1 (6 bases). CDR3 length equals 13 residues. CDR1 is SGDLS, CDR2 YYNGEE, per germline. Trimming took 2 bases from V and 5 from J, leaving 7 bases between them. The CDR3: CASSVQGTGELFF. Here the CDR3 DNA reads TGTGCCAGCAGCGTGCAGGGGACCGGGGAGCTGTTTTTT.

J is TRBJ1-1 and V is TRBV19, with D perhaps TRBD1 (5 bases). Per germline, CDR1 LNHDA and CDR2 SQIVND (reference sequence). The CDR3 is made up of 16 amino acids. V lost 1 base and J lost 1, with 13 bases in between. CDR3 in DNA: TGTGCCAGTAGTATAGCTCCGAAAACAGGGAACACTGAAGCTTTCTTT. Amino acid sequence: CASSIAPKTGNTEAFF.

The V gene is TRBV4-1, the J gene TRBJ1-1, with D unclear. Germline-derived CDR1 and CDR2 are MGHRA and YSYEKL. Trimming stripped 2 bases from V and 2 bases from J, with 9 bases between. The CDR3 loop spans 14 amino acids. The CDR3: CASSQKSGNTEAFF. The CDR3 region has the DNA TGCGCCAGCAGCCAAAAGAGCGGTAACACTGAAGCTTTCTTT.

This clone has a single count. The chain joins TRBV28 to TRBJ1-4, with 9 bases lining up with TRBD1. V dropped 6 bases and J dropped 6; count of bases not matched to a gene: 14. This CDR3 contains 17 residues. The germline V gene encodes CDR1 MDHEN and CDR2 SYDVKM. The CDR3 DNA sequence: TGTGCCAGCAGAGTTTTCCCTAGCCGGGACAGGGATGAAAAACTGTTTTTT. Translated, it gives CASRVFPSRDRDEKLFF.

The chain employs TRBV4-1 and TRBJ1-4; D might be TRBD1 (6 bases). V dropped 4 bases and J dropped 5 bases, with 11 bases sitting between them. The CDR3 has 14 amino acids. Germline V gene data show CDR1 as MGHRA and CDR2 as YSYEKL. The CDR3 DNA follows: TGCGCCAGCAGCCCGTCGACAGGAAATGAAAAACTGTTTTTT. Its translation is CASSPSTGNEKLFF.

This sequence joins TRBV19 and TRBJ2-3; 7 positions agree with TRBD2. Trimming at V came to 10 bases and at J to 0 bases, leaving 7 bases not matched to a gene. This CDR3 contains 14 residues. The germline CDR1 and CDR2 sequences are LNHDA and SQIVND (reference sequence). The CDR3 DNA follows: TGTGCCACCCAGCGGGGAACTAGCACAGATACGCAGTATTTT. Translated: CATQRGTSTDTQYF.

The chain employs TRBV19 and TRBJ2-5, with 7 bases lining up with TRBD2. Germline assignment: CDR1 LNHDA and CDR2 SQIVND (reference sequence). V shed 6 bases, J shed 3 bases, and the junction held 13 bases outside the gene matches. CDR3 size: 16 residues. The CDR3 DNA sequence: TGTGCCAGTAGCTCCATCCGGGACTACGACGAAGAGACCCAGTACTTC. Protein sequence: CASSSIRDYDEETQYF.

This chain joins TRBV9 and TRBJ1-5; D not resolved. Between the trimmed V and J ends, which lost 0 bases and 4 bases, there was a span of 8 bases. The CDR3 spans 14 residues. Germline CDR1 SGDLS, CDR2 YYNGEE. CDR3 in DNA: TGTGCCAGCAGCGTAGATGGTACAAATCAGCCCCAGCATTTT. Protein: CASSVDGTNQPQHF.

This sequence joins TRBV27 and TRBJ2-5; D unresolved. V was clipped by 5 bases and J by 2 bases, with 9 bases between them. CDR3 length: 13 amino acids. Germline CDR1 is MNHEY and CDR2 is SMNVEV (reference sequence). The CDR3 region has the DNA TGTGCCAGCAGTAGACTGGTACAAGAGACCCAGTACTTC. Translating gives CASSRLVQETQYF.

This clone is a singleton in its sample. The CDR3 is CASSLGAYYEQYF. The CDR3 bases are TGTGCCAGTAGCCTGGGGGCTTACTACGAGCAGTACTTC. The chain recombines TRBV19 with TRBJ2-7, with a possible D match to TRBD1 (6 bases). Trimming shortened V by 6 bases and J by 3 bases, and 12 bases separated the two germline ends. Germline values: CDR1 LNHDA, CDR2 SQIVND (reference sequence). The CDR3 is made up of 13 amino acids. The whole variable domain, filled in from reference TRBV19 and TRBJ2-7, reads DGGITQSPKYLFRKEGQNVTLSCEQNLNHDAMYWYRQDPGQGLRLIYYSQIVNDFQKGDIAEGYSVSREKKESFPLTVTSAQKNPTAFYLCASSLGAYYEQYFGPGTRLTVT.

The chain is built from TRBV19 and TRBJ1-1; TRBD1 matches 8 bases. V gave up 2 bases and J gave up 3 bases; unmatched junction bases: 5. The CDR3 covers 15 residues. Germline CDR1 reads LNHDA; CDR2 reads SQIVND (reference sequence). The DNA of the CDR3 is TGTGCCAGTAGTATACCCAGGGGGCGGGACACTGAAGCTTTCTTT. Protein sequence: CASSIPRGRDTEAFF.

The chain links TRBV19 to TRBJ1-3; D is undetermined. This CDR3 has 15 residues. Germline assignment: CDR1 LNHDA and CDR2 SQIVND (reference sequence). Trimming removed 7 bases at V and 0 bases at J, with 13 bases between. The CDR3 loop reads CASNTMAVSGNTIYF. The DNA for the CDR3 is TGTGCCAGTAACACTATGGCAGTCTCTGGAAACACCATATATTTT.

A single count supports this clone. The chain uses TRBV27 and TRBJ1-1, with TRBD1 as a possible D gene (6 bases). Germline V gene lookup returns CDR1 MNHEY and CDR2 SMNVEV (reference sequence). The V and J ends lost 1 base and 3 bases respectively, with 12 bases between them. The CDR3 totals 15 residues. The CDR3 nucleotides read TGTGCCAGCAGTTTATTAGGGACACCCTACACTGAAGCTTTCTTT. Protein product: CASSLLGTPYTEAFF.

The chain employs TRBV5-1 and TRBJ2-2, with a tentative D call TRBD1 (6 bases). Germline V gene sequence: CDR1 SGHRS, CDR2 YFSETQ. The CDR3 is made up of 15 amino acids. The ends were cut back, 4 bases at V and 2 bases at J, with 12 bases in the middle. CDR3: CASSLGQTNTGELFF. Here the CDR3 DNA reads TGCGCCAGCAGCCTAGGACAGACTAACACCGGGGAGCTGTTTTTT.

The rearrangement joins TRBV6-5 to TRBJ1-4; no definite D call. Germline CDR1 and CDR2: MNHEY and SVGAGI. Trimming left V 1 base short and J 6 bases short, with 12 bases between. The CDR3 extends over 15 amino acids. CDR3 sequence reads: CASSYYGAGDEKLFF. CDR3 nucleotides: TGTGCCAGCAGTTACTACGGCGCCGGGGATGAAAAACTGTTTTTT.

This clone was counted a few times. The J gene is TRBJ1-1, the V gene TRBV5-1; 9 bases are shared with TRBD1. The V gene end was trimmed by 1 base and the J gene end by 3 bases; junction bases not matched to a gene: 7. The CDR3 spans 16 residues. Germline V gives CDR1 SGHRS, CDR2 YFSETQ. The CDR3 is CASSLLRTGVDTEAFF. As DNA, the CDR3 is TGCGCCAGCAGCTTGTTGAGGACAGGGGTGGACACTGAAGCTTTCTTT.

This clone was found once. This chain uses TRBV5-1 with TRBJ2-5, with 9 bases aligning to TRBD1. This CDR3 contains 15 residues. V trimming: 4 bases; J trimming: 4 bases; junction bases outside the gene matches: 8. CDR1 is SGHRS and CDR2 is YFSETQ in the germline V gene. The CDR3 spells CASSPDTGGRETQYF. In DNA, the CDR3 is TGCGCCAGCAGCCCGGATACAGGGGGCCGAGAGACCCAGTACTTC.

The chain couples TRBV5-5 to TRBJ2-7; 7 bases match TRBD1. Trimming at V came to 0 bases and at J to 3 bases, leaving 3 bases not matched to a gene. Germline V CDR1 and CDR2: SGHKS, YYEKEE (reference sequence). The CDR3 is 14 amino acids. The CDR3 nucleotides are TGTGCCAGCAGCTTGGCCCCAGGGGGCTACGAGCAGTACTTC. It is translated as CASSLAPGGYEQYF.

This clone was seen only once. The chain uses TRBV9 and TRBJ1-2; 9 positions agree with TRBD1. CDR1 SGDLS and CDR2 YYNGEE come from the germline V gene. The length of the CDR3 is 14 residues. V was pared by 3 bases and J by 4 bases, with 4 bases of the junction left unmatched. The CDR3 DNA follows: TGTGCCAGCAGCGACCACAGGGGGCCCTATGGCTACACCTTC. This gives the protein CASSDHRGPYGYTF.

This clone was recorded a few times. J is TRBJ2-6 and V is TRBV5-4; D unresolved. This CDR3 is built from 15 residues. Germline CDR1 SGHNT, CDR2 YYREEE (reference sequence). With 9 bases removed from V and 3 bases from J, the gap between germline ends came to 16 bases. The chain's CDR3 is CATSAPGLGANVLTF. CDR3 in DNA: TGTGCCACCTCAGCCCCGGGTCTTGGGGCCAACGTCCTGACTTTC.

CDR3: CASRYDRNYNSPLHF. CDR3 DNA sequence: TGTGCCAGCAGGTACGACAGGAACTATAATTCACCCCTCCACTTT. The chain carries TRBV2 and TRBJ1-6; a possible D gene is TRBD1 (6 bases). V was trimmed by 6 bases and J by 3 bases, leaving 12 bases between them. CDR1 is SNHLY and CDR2 is FYNNEI in the germline V gene. This CDR3 is 15 amino acids long.

In its sample, this clone was seen once. J is TRBJ1-5 and V is TRBV7-8; perhaps TRBD1 as D (5 bases). Per germline, CDR1 SGHVS and CDR2 FQNEAQ. The V end was cut by 2 bases, the J end by 3 bases, with 14 bases between. CDR3 length equals 16 residues. The CDR3 reads CASSLSGGDINQPQHF. CDR3 bases: TGTGCCAGCAGCTTATCCGGGGGAGACATCAATCAGCCCCAGCATTTT.

The rearrangement joins TRBV9 to TRBJ1-1; D is possibly TRBD1 (5 bases). CDR1 SGDLS and CDR2 YYNGEE come from the germline V gene. This CDR3 spans 13 amino acids. The V and J ends lost 0 bases and 3 bases respectively, with 6 bases between them. CDR3 nucleotides: TGTGCCAGCAGCGTAGCAGGGTACACTGAAGCTTTCTTT. It is translated as CASSVAGYTEAFF.

The chain uses TRBV5-1 and TRBJ2-1; TRBD2 matches 8 bases. In germline, CDR1 is SGHRS, CDR2 YFSETQ. The CDR3 totals 14 residues. V lost 7 bases to trimming and J lost 4 bases; unmatched junction nucleotides: 7. The CDR3 DNA reads TGCGCCAGCCTCCCGGGACTAGAGTACAATGAGCAGTTCTTC. Its translation: CASLPGLEYNEQFF.

This clone occurred a few times. The gene calls are TRBV12-3 or TRBV12-4 and TRBJ1-2; 7 bases are shared with TRBD1. V dropped 6 bases and J dropped 8; count of bases not matched to a gene: 9. This CDR3 comprises 13 residues. The CDR3 DNA reads TGTGCCAGCAGGGGGACAGACGGGGGAGGCTACACCTTC. The encoded protein is CASRGTDGGGYTF.

The chain is built from TRBV3-1 (or the pseudogene TRBV3-2) and TRBJ2-3; maybe TRBD2 (6 bases). V dropped 1 base and J dropped 3 bases, with 14 bases sitting between them. This CDR3 has 16 amino acids. Germline V CDR1 and CDR2: LGHDT, YNNKEL (reference sequence). CDR3 sequence: CASSQVRRGGTDTQYF. DNA of the CDR3: TGTGCCAGCAGCCAAGTTCGGCGGGGCGGTACAGATACGCAGTATTTT.

V usage is TRBV5-6 and J usage is TRBJ1-1; D gene unclear. V gave up 0 bases and J gave up 11 bases, with 5 bases separating them. The CDR3 spans 10 residues. Germline V gene lookup returns CDR1 SGHDT and CDR2 YYEEEE. The CDR3 nucleotides read TGTGCCAGCAGCTTGGGCGAGGCTTTCTTT. This sequence encodes CASSLGEAFF.